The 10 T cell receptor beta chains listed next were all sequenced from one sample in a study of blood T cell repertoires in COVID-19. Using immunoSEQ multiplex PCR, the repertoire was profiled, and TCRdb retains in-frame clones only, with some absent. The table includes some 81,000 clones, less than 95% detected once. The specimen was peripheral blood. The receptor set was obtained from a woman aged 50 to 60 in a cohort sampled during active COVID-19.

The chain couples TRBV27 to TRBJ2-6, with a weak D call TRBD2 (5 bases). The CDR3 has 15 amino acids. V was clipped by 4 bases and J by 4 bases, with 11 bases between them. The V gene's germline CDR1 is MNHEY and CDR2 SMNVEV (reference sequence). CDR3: CASSSGGSGANVLTF. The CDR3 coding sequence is TGTGCCAGCAGTTCTGGCGGGTCCGGGGCCAACGTCCTGACTTTC. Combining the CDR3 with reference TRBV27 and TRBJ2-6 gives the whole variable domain EAQVTQNPRYLITVTGKKLTVTCSQNMNHEYMSWYRQDPGLGLRQIYYSMNVEVTDKGDVPEGYKVSRKEKRNFPLILESPSPNQTSLYFCASSSGGSGANVLTFGAGSRLTVL.

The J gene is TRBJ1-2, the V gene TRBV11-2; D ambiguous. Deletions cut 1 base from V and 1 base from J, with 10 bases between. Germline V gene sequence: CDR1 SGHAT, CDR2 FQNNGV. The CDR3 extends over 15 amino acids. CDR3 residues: CASSLGGGSNYGYTF. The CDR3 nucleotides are TGTGCCAGCAGCTTAGGAGGAGGCAGTAACTATGGCTACACCTTC. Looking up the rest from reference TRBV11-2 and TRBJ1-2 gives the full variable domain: EAGVAQSPRYKIIEKRQSVAFWCNPISGHATLYWYQQILGQGPKLLIQFQNNGVVDDSQLPKDRFSAERLKGVDSTLKIQPAKLEDSAVYLCASSLGGGSNYGYTFGSGTRLTVV.

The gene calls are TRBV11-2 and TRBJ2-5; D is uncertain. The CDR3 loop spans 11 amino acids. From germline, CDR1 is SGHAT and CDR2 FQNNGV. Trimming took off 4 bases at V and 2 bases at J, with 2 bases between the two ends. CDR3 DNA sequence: TGTGCCAGCAGCTCTCAAGAGACCCAGTACTTC. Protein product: CASSSQETQYF.

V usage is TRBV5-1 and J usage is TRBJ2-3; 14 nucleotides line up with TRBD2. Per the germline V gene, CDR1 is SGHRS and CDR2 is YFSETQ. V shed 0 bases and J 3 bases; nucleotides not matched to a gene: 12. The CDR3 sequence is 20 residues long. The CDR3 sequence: CASSLGLLGLAGDETDTQYF. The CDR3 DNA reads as TGCGCCAGCAGCTTGGGCCTGCTGGGACTAGCGGGAGATGAGACAGATACGCAGTATTTT.

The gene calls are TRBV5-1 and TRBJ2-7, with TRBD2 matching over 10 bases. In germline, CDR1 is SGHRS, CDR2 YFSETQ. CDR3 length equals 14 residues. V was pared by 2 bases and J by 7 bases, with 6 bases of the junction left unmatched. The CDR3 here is CASSFGKREGEQYF. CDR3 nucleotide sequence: TGCGCCAGCAGCTTCGGAAAGCGGGAGGGTGAGCAGTACTTC.

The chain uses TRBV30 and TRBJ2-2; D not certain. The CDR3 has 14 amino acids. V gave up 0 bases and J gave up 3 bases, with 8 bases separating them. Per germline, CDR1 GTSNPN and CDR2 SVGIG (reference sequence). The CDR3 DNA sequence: TGTGCCTGGAGTGTACTGAGCTACACCGGGGAGCTGTTTTTT. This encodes CAWSVLSYTGELFF.

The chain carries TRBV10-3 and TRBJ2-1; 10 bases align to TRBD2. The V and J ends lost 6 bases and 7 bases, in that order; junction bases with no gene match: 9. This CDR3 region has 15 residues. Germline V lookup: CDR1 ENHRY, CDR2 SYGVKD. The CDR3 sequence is CAISDSGRTGNEQFF. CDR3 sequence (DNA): TGTGCCATCAGCGATAGCGGGAGGACTGGAAATGAGCAGTTCTTC.

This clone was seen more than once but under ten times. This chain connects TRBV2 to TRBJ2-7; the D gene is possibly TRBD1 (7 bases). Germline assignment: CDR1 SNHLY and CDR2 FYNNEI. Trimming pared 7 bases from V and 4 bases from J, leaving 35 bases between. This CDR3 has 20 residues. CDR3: CASTHLYFLNQGGREYEQYF. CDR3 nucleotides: TGTGCCAGCACCCACCTCTACTTCCTAAACCAGGGGGGACGAGAGTACGAGCAGTACTTC.

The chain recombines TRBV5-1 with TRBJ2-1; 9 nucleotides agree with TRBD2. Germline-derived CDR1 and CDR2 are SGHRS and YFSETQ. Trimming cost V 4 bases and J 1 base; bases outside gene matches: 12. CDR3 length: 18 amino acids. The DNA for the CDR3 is TGCGCCAGCAGCGCTCCCCGGGCGGGAGGGCCGTCCTACAATGAGCAGTTCTTC. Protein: CASSAPRAGGPSYNEQFF. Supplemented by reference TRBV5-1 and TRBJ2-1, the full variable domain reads KAGVTQTPRYLIKTRGQQVTLSCSPISGHRSVSWYQQTPGQGLQFLFEYFSETQRNKGNFPGRFSGRQFSNSRSEMNVSTLELGDSALYLCASSAPRAGGPSYNEQFFGPGTRLTVL.

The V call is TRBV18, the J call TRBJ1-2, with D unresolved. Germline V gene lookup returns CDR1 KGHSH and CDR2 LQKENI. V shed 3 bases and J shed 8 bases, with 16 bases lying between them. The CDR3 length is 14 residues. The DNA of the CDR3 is TGTGCCAGCTCACCCCCGGAACCCGGAGGAGGCTACACCTTC. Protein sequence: CASSPPEPGGGYTF.